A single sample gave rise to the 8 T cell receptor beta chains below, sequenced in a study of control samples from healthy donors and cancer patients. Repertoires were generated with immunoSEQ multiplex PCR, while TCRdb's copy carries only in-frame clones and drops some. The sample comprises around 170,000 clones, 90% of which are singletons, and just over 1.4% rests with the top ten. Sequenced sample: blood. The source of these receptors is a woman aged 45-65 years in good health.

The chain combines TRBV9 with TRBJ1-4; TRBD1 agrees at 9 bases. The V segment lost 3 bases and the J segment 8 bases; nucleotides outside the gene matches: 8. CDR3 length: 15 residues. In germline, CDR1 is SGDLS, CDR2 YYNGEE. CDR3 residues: CASSGRTGEGEKLFF. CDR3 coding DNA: TGTGCCAGCAGCGGCCGGACAGGGGAGGGAGAAAAACTGTTTTTT.

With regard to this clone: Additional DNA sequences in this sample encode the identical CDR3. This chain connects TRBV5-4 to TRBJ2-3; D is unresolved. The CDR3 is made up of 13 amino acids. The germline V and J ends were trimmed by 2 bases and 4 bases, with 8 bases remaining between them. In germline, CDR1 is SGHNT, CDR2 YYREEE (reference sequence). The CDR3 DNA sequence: TGTGCCAGCAGCTTAGGTAGTTCAGATACGCAGTATTTT. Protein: CASSLGSSDTQYF.

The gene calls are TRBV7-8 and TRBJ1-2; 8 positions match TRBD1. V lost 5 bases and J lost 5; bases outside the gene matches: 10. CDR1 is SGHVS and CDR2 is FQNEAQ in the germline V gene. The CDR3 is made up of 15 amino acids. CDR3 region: CASSRTGGSLYGYTF. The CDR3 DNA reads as TGTGCCAGCAGCCGAACAGGGGGTTCGCTATATGGCTACACCTTC.

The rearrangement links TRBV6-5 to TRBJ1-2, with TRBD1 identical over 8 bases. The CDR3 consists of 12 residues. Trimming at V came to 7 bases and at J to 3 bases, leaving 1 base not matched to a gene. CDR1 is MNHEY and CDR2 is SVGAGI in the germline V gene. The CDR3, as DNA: TGTGCCAGCACGACAGGGGACTATGGCTACACCTTC. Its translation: CASTTGDYGYTF.

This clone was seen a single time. The CDR3 loop reads CASLDRVEQYF. The CDR3 DNA is TGTGCCAGCCTTGACAGGGTCGAGCAGTACTTC. The rearrangement uses TRBV6-5 and TRBJ2-7, with TRBD1 matching 7 bases. After removal of 8 bases from V and 6 bases from J, the junction contained 4 bases not matched to a gene. This CDR3 has 11 amino acids. In germline, CDR1 is MNHEY, CDR2 SVGAGI.

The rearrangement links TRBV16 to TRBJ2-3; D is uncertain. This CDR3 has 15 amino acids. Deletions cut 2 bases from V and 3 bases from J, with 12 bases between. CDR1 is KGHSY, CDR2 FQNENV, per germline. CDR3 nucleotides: TGTGCCAGCAGCCAACAGTTCGAAGGGACAGATACGCAGTATTTT. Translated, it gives CASSQQFEGTDTQYF.

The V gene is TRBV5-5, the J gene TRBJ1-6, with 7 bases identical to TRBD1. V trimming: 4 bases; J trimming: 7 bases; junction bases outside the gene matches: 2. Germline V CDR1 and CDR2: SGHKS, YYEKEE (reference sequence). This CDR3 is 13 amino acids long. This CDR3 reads CASSVDRNSPLHF. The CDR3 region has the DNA TGTGCCAGCAGCGTGGACAGGAATTCACCCCTCCACTTT.

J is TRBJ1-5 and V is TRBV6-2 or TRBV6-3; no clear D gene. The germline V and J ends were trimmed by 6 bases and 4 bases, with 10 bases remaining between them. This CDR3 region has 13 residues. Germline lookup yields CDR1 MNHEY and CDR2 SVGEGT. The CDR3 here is CASSPFGNQPQHF. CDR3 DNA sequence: TGTGCCAGCAGCCCTTTCGGGAATCAGCCCCAGCATTTT.